This T cell receptor (beta chain) was profiled in a study of beta chain features in type 1 diabetes. CDR3 length: 15 amino acids. The germline V gene encodes CDR1 SGHNT and CDR2 YYREEE (reference sequence). With V trimmed by 4 bases and J by 5 bases, 10 bases remained unmatched. Every bit of the isolated RNA underwent reverse transcription, so sequencing read expressed TCRB transcripts. Profiled with immunoSEQ multiplex PCR; TCRdb holds only in-frame clones, not every one. This table has nearly 350,000 clones, 8% appearing once. The sequenced sample was central memory CD4+ T cells from blood. The sequence was obtained from a woman aged 18-29 years in good health. This chain links TRBV5-4 with TRBJ2-5, with 8 bases that match TRBD1. The CDR3 bases are TGTGCCAGCAGCACCGGACAGGGCAGTTTGGAGACCCAGTACTTC. Protein: CASSTGQGSLETQYF.